This T cell receptor beta chain came from a study of T cell responses to AZD1222 COVID-19 vaccine. Sequencing was performed with immunoSEQ multiplex PCR; in TCRdb, only in-frame clones are kept and a portion is missing. The sample contains 65,000 to 75,000 clones, roughly 80% of which appear only once. Regarding the study as a whole: Most donors were white British, females outnumbered males, and clonal diversity was possibly underestimated. No day 14 peak samples; only post-peak repertoires were characterized. Among spike-specific TCRs, nearly half reportedly target unmutated variant regions.

A word on this clone: Its antigen is unidentified.

V was cut by 4 bases and J by 12 bases, with 9 bases left in between. The CDR3 is made up of 11 amino acids. From germline, CDR1 is PRHDT and CDR2 FYEKMQ (reference sequence). Source: peripheral blood, taken on day 0 of AZD1222 vaccination. The sequence derives from an adult in good health. The V gene is TRBV13, the J gene TRBJ1-4; tentative D call: TRBD1 (5 bases). The CDR3 DNA reads as TGTGCCAGCAGCTATGGGGGGGAACTGTTTTTT. Translated, it gives CASSYGGELFF.